The sequence of this TCR beta chain was determined in a study of CD8+ T cells in alopecia areata. Study conclusions and caveats: Clonality in lesional scalp, especially alopecia totalis/universalis, exceeded that of normal scalp. Amid tofacitinib therapy, many expanded lesional clones stayed present in scalp and blood.

A word on this clone: Its specificity is unknown.

Treatment indicated: oral pan-JAK inhibitor, 5-10 mg twice daily. PBMCs were stained for CD3, CD4 and CD8, and CD4+ and CD8+ T cells were sorted. V lost 5 bases to trimming and J lost 6 bases; unmatched junction nucleotides: 8. The CDR3 length is 17 residues. Germline V gene lookup returns CDR1 SGHTA and CDR2 FQGTGA. It was cDNA, reverse transcribed from extracted RNA, that served as the sequencing template. Clones were sequenced by immunoSEQ multiplex PCR, and TCRdb holds only the in-frame ones, with some missing. In the table there are 110,000 or so clones, around 54% of which are singletons. This chain uses TRBV7-3 with TRBJ2-1; 15 bases map to TRBD2. The source material was CD4+ T cells sorted from blood, sampled at week 24, from a patient treated with tofacitinib. The sequence came from a human donor with alopecia areata. The DNA for the CDR3 is TGTGCCAGCAGCGCGCCCCGGGGACTAGCGGGGGGCAATGAGCAGTTCTTC. Protein: CASSAPRGLAGGNEQFF.